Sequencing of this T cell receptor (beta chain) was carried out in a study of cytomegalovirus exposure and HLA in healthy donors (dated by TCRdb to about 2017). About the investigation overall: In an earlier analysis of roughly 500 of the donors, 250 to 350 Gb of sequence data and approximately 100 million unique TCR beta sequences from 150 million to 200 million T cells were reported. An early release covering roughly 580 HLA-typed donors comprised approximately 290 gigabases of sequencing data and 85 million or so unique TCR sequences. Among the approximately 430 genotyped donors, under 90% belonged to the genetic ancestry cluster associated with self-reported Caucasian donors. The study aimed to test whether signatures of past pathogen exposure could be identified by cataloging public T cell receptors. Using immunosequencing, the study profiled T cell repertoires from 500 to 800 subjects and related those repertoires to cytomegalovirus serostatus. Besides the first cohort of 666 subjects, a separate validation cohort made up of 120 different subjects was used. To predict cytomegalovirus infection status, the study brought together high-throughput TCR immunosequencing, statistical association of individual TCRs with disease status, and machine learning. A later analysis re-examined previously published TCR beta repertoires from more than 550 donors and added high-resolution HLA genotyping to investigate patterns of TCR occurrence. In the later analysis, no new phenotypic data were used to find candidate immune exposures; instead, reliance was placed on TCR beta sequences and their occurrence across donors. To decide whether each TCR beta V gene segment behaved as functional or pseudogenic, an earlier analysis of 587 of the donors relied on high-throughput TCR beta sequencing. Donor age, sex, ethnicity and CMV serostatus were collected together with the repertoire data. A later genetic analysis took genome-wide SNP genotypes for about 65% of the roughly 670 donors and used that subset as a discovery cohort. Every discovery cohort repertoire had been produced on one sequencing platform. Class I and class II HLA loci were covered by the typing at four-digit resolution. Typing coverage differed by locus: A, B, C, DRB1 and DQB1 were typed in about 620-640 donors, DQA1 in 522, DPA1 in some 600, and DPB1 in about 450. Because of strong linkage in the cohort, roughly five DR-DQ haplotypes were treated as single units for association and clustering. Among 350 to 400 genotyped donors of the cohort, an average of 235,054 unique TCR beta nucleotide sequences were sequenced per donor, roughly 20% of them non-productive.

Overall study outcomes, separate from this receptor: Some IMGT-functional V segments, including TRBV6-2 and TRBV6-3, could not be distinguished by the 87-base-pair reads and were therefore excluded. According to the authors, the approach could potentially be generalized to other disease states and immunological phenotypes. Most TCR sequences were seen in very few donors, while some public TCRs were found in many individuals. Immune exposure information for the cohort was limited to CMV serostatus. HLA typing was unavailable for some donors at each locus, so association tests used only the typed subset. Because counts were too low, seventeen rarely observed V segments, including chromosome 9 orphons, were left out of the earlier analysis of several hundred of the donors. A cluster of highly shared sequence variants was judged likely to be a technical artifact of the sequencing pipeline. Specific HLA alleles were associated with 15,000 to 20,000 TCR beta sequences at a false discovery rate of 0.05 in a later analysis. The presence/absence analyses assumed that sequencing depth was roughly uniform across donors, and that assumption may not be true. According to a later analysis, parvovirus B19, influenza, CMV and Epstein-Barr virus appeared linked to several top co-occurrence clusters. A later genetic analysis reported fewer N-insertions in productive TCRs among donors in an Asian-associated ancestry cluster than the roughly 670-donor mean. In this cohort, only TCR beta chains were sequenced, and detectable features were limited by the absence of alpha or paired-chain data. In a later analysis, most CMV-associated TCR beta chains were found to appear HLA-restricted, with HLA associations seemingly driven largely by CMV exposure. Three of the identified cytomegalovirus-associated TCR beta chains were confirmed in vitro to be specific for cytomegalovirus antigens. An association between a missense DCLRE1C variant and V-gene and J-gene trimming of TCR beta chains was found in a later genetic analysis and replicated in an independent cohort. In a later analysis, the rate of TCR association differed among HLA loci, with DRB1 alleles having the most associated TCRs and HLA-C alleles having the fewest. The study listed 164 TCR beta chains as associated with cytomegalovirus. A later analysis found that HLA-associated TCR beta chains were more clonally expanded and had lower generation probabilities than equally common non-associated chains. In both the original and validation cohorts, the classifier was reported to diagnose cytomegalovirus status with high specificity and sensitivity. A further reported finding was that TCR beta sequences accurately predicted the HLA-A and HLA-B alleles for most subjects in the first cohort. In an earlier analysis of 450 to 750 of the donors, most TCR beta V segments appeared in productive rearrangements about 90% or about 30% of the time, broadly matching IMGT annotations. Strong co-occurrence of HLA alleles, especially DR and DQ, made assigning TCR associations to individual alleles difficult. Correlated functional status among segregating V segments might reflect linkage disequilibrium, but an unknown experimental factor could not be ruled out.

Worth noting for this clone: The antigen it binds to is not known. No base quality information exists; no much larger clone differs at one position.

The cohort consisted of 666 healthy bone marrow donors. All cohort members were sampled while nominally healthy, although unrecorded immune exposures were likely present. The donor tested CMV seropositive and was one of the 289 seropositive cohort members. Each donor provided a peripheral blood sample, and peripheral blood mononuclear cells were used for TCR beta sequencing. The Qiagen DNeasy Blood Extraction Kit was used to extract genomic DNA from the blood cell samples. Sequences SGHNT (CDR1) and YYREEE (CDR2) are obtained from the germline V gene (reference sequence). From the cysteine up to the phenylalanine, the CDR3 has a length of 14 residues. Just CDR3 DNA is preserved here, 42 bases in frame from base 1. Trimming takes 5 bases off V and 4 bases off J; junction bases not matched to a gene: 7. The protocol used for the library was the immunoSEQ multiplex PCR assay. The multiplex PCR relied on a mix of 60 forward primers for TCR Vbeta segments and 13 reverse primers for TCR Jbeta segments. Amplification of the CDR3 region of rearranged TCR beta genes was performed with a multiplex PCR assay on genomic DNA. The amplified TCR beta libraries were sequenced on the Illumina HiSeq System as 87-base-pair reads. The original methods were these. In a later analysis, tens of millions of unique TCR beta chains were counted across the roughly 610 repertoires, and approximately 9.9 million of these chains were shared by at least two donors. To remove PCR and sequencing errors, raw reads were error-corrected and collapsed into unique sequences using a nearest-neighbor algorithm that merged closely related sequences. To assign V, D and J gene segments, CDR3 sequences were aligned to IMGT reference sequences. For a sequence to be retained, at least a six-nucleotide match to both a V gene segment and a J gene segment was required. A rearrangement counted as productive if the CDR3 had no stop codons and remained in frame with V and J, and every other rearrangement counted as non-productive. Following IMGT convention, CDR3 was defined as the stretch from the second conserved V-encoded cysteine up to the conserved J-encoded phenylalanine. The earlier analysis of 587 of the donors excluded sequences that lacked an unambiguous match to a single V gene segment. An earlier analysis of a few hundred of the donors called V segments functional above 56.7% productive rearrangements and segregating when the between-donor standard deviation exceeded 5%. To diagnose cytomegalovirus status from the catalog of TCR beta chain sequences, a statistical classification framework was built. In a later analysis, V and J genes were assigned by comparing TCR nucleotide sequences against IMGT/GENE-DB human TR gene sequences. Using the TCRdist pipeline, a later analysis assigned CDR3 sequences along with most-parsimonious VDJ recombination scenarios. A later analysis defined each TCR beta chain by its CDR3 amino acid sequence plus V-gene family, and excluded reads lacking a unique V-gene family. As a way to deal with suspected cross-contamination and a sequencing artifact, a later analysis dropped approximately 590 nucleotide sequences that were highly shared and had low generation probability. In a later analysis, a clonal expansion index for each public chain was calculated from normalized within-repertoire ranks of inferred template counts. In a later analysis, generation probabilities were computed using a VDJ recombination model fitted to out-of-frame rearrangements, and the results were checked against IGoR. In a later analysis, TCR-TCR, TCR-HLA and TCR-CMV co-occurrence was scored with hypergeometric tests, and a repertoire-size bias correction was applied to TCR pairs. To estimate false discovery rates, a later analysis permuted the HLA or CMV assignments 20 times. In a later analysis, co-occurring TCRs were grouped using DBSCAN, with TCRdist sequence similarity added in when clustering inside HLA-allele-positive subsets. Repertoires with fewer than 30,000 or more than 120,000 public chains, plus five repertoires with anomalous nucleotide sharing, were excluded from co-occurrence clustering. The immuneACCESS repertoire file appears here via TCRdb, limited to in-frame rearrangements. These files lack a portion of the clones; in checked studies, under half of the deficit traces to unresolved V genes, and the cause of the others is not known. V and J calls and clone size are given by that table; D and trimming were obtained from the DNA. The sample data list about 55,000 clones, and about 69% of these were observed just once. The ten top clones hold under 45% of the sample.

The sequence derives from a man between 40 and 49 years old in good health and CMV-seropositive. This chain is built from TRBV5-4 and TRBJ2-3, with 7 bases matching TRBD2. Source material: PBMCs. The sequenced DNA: TGTGCCAGCAGTCTCACGGGGGGAGCAGATACGCAGTATTTT. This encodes CASSLTGGADTQYF.